This entry describes one T cell receptor beta chain. This specimen comes from a study of cytomegalovirus exposure and HLA in healthy donors. PCR amplification relied on 60 Vbeta primers (plus 13 Jbeta primers). The protocol was immunoSEQ multiplex PCR, while the TCRdb copy is restricted to in-frame clones and leaves out a portion. This sample has about 130,000 clones, with roughly four fifths found just once. J was trimmed by 0 bases and V by 5 bases; bases with no gene match: 5. CDR3 length equals 17 residues. Per germline, CDR1 SGHKS and CDR2 YYEKEE (reference sequence). Sequenced material: PBMCs. The TCR comes from a woman in her 50s in good health and CMV-seronegative. J is TRBJ2-6 and V is TRBV5-5; 10 nucleotides agree with TRBD1. CDR3 bases: TGTGCCAGCAGTTCCGGGACAGGGGTCTCTGGGGCCAACGTCCTGACTTTC. This translates into CASSSGTGVSGANVLTF.